This T cell receptor (beta chain) was recovered during a study of vaccination and CD4 T cells after COVID-19. Findings and limits, study-wide: The median SARS-CoV-2-reactive clonotype number increased from around 21 to 38, without statistical significance.

Between the trimmed V and J ends, which lost 1 base and 3 bases, there was a span of 6 bases. Germline CDR1 and CDR2: SGHTA and FQGTGA. The length of the CDR3 is 14 residues. Stated treatment: approximately 10-day PBMC culture with coronavirus spike peptide pools or control peptides (ViraFEST assay). In regard to this clonotype: Its target is unknown.

The study sequenced cultured CD4+ T cell DNA using the Oncomine TCR Beta short-read assay. TCRdb used MiXCR to reprocess the PCR reads, holding one entry per CDR3 protein. Here the sample spans 15,000 to 25,000 distinct CDR3 sequences, about 60% being singletons. The sample was CD4+ T cells from blood, cultured in vitro. The chain carries TRBV7-3 and TRBJ2-2; weak D call: TRBD1 (6 bases). This TCR came from a human donor who had recovered from COVID-19. The CDR3 sequence: CASSLNRDTGELFF. As DNA, the CDR3 is TGTGCCAGCAGCTTAAACAGGGACACCGGGGAGCTGTTTTTT.